A selection of T cell receptor beta chains follows, all from one sample in a study of Ad26.COV2.S vaccination and SARS-CoV-2 variants. Clones were sequenced by immunoSEQ multiplex PCR, and TCRdb holds only the in-frame ones, with some missing. This sample has about 350,000 clones, with approximately 90% found just once. Source: peripheral blood, taken in a trial of Ad26.COV2.S vaccine versus placebo. Every receptor here comes from a person aged 18-60 years who received the Ad26.COV2.S COVID-19 vaccine or a placebo. Each CDR3 is given with its conserved first and last residue. D genes are given only for firm matches. Size is omitted from some rows. Given values are once, few, many or a class for expanded clones.

clone size | D gene | J gene | V gene | CDR3 DNA | CDR3 protein
once | - | TRBJ2-1 | TRBV9 | TGTGCCAGCAGCGTAGGGGTCAGCCACTACAATGAGCAGTTCTTC | CASSVGVSHYNEQFF
- | - | TRBJ1-5 | TRBV28 | TGTGCCAGCAGGCAATCAGGGGCGAGCAATCAGCCCCAGCATTTT | CASRQSGASNQPQHF
- | - | TRBJ2-1 | TRBV28 | TGTGCCAGCAGTTTACGGGACTTCCTCACCTACAATGAGCAGTTCTTC | CASSLRDFLTYNEQFF
- | TRBD2 | TRBJ2-1 | TRBV5-1 | TGCGCCAGCAGTATTACTGGGACTAGCGGACCACTTAATGAGCAGTTCTTC | CASSITGTSGPLNEQFF
- | - | TRBJ2-7 | TRBV4-3 | TGCGCCAGCAGCCAAGATGCCCAAGGGAGCGACGAGCAGTACTTC | CASSQDAQGSDEQYF
- | - | TRBJ2-7 | TRBV12-3/TRBV12-4 | TGTGCCAGCACCCAGGGAGAGGACTACGAGCAGTACTTC | CASTQGEDYEQYF
- | - | TRBJ2-3 | TRBV9 | TGTGCCAGCAGCGTGGACCCAGACACAGATACGCAGTATTTT | CASSVDPDTDTQYF
- | TRBD2 | TRBJ2-1 | TRBV11-2 | TGTGCCAGCAGCTTAGGGGGTAGCGGGAGATACAATGAGCAGTTCTTC | CASSLGGSGRYNEQFF
- | TRBD1 | TRBJ1-6 | TRBV6-2/TRBV6-3 | TGTGCCAGCAGCCCTACGGGACAGAGCTATAATTCACCCCTCCACTTT | CASSPTGQSYNSPLHF
- | - | TRBJ2-1 | TRBV5-5 | TGTGCCAGCAGCTTGTACGGGAGAGAGTACAATGAGCAGTTCTTC | CASSLYGREYNEQFF
- | TRBD2 | TRBJ2-3 | TRBV9 | TGTGCCAGCAGCGCCAGACTCAGCGGGATGGGAGATACGCAGTATTTT | CASSARLSGMGDTQYF
- | - | TRBJ1-6 | TRBV6-2/TRBV6-3 | TGTGCCAGCAGTTACTCAAATTCACCCCTCCACTTT | CASSYSNSPLHF
- | - | TRBJ2-3 | TRBV2 | TGTGCCAGCATTTCGAGGGTTCACACAGATACGCAGTATTTT | CASISRVHTDTQYF
- | TRBD1 | TRBJ1-2 | TRBV6-6 | TGTGCCAGCAGGGCCGGGACAGGGAACGGCTACACCTTC | CASRAGTGNGYTF
- | TRBD2 | TRBJ2-3 | TRBV28 | TGTGCCAGCAGTACTAGCGGGGCCACAGATACGCAGTATTTT | CASSTSGATDTQYF
- | - | TRBJ2-3 | TRBV6-1 | TGTGCCAGCAGTGAAGCAAGGGTAACCCGGAGCACAGATACGCAGTATTTT | CASSEARVTRSTDTQYF
- | TRBD1 | TRBJ2-5 | TRBV29-1 | TGCAGCGCCCACACAGGGGTTCGTGAGACCCAGTACTTC | CSAHTGVRETQYF
- | - | TRBJ2-1 | TRBV13 | TGTGCCAGCAGCTTATACGCCACCGGGGGTCCCTACAATGAGCAGTTCTTC | CASSLYATGGPYNEQFF
- | TRBD1 | TRBJ1-2 | TRBV5-1 | TGCGCCAGCAGCCAACAGGGGGCGGGTGGCTACACCTTC | CASSQQGAGGYTF
- | TRBD1 | TRBJ1-1 | TRBV27 | TGTGCCAGCAGTTCACCGAGTTGGGCAGGGGGAAAGGGCACTGAAGCTTTCTTT | CASSSPSWAGGKGTEAFF
- | TRBD2 | TRBJ2-1 | TRBV3-1/TRBV3-2 | TGTGCCAGCAGCCAAGAATTTAATTGGAATCGAGCGGGGGGGAGCTCCTACAATGAGCAGTTCTTC | CASSQEFNWNRAGGSSYNEQFF
- | TRBD2 | TRBJ2-1 | TRBV18 | TGTGCCAGCTCACCGACTAGCGGGGGCAATGAGCAGTTCTTC | CASSPTSGGNEQFF
- | - | TRBJ2-7 | TRBV19 | TGTGCCAGTAGTATAACCGGGGGAGAGCAGTACTTC | CASSITGGEQYF
- | TRBD1 | TRBJ1-2 | TRBV6-5 | TGTGCCAGCAGGACAGGGCCCGACGGCTACACCTTC | CASRTGPDGYTF
- | - | TRBJ2-2 | TRBV11-2 | TGTGCCAGCAGCTCCGCAGGCGGAGTGAACACCGGGGAGCTGTTTTTT | CASSSAGGVNTGELFF
- | - | TRBJ2-7 | TRBV18 | TGTGCCAGCTCACCATTAGAGGGTCGGTCCTACGAGCAGTACTTC | CASSPLEGRSYEQYF
few | TRBD1 | TRBJ1-2 | TRBV6-7 | TGTGCCAGCGCTCGCGGGCCGGGACAGACTTTTTATGGCTACACCTTC | CASARGPGQTFYGYTF
- | TRBD1 | TRBJ2-3 | TRBV29-1 | TGCAGCGTTGAAGGGGGACAGTTCCCAGATACGCAGTATTTT | CSVEGGQFPDTQYF
- | - | TRBJ1-1 | TRBV7-8 | TGTGCCAGCAGCTTTCGGTTGAACACTGAAGCTTTCTTT | CASSFRLNTEAFF
- | TRBD1 | TRBJ1-6 | TRBV19 | TGTGCCAGTAGTACGCAAGGACAGGGGGCTCGTAGATCACCCCTCCACTTT | CASSTQGQGARRSPLHF
few | TRBD2 | TRBJ2-7 | TRBV28 | TGTGCCAGCAGCCCGCGTGGACTAGCGGAGGCCCTCTACGAGCAGTACTTC | CASSPRGLAEALYEQYF
- | - | TRBJ2-6 | TRBV5-6 | TGTGCCAGCAGCCCCACCCGGCCGAACTTATTATCTGGGGCCAACGTCCTGACTTTC | CASSPTRPNLLSGANVLTF
few | TRBD1 | TRBJ1-1 | TRBV4-2 | TGTGCCAGCAGCCATCCCGGGACAGGGGGAACTGAAGCTTTCTTT | CASSHPGTGGTEAFF
once | - | TRBJ2-2 | TRBV5-1 | TGCGCCAGCAGCTTGGCCACCGGGGAGCTGTTTTTT | CASSLATGELFF
- | - | TRBJ2-7 | TRBV7-6 | TGTGCCAGCAGCTTAGCGGGGCCGGGAGAGCAGTACTTC | CASSLAGPGEQYF
- | TRBD1 | TRBJ2-5 | TRBV6-5 | TGTGCCAGCAGAGAGACAGGGGAGGAGACCCAGTACTTC | CASRETGEETQYF
- | - | TRBJ1-5 | TRBV3-1/TRBV3-2 | TGTGCCAGCAGCCAAGGGACCGATAGCAATCAGCCCCAGCATTTT | CASSQGTDSNQPQHF